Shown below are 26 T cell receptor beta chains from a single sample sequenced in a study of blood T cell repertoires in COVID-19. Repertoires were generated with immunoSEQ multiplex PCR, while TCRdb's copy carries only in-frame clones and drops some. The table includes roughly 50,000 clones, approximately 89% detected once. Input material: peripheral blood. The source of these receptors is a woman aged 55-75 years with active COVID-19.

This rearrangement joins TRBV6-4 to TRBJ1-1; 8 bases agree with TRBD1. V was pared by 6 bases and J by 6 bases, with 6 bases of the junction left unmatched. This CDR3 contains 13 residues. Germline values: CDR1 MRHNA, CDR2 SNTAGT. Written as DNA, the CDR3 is TGTGCCAGCAGCCCGGACAGGGCGGCTGAAGCTTTCTTT. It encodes CASSPDRAAEAFF.

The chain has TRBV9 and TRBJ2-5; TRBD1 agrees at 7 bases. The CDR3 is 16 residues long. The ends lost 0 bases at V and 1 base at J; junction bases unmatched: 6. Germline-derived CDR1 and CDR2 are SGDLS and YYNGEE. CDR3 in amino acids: CASSVGAAGGQETQYF. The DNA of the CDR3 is TGTGCCAGCAGCGTAGGGGCGGCAGGGGGCCAAGAGACCCAGTACTTC.

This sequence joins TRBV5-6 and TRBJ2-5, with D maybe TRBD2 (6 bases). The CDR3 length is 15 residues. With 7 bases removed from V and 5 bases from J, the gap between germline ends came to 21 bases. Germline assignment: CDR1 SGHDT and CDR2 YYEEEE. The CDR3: CASSSSTGGMETQYF. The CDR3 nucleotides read TGTGCCAGCTCCTCCAGTACTGGGGGGATGGAGACCCAGTACTTC.

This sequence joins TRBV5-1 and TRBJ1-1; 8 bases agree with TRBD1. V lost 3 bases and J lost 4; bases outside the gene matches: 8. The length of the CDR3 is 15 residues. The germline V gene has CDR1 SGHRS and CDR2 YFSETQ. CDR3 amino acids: CASSSQGAQGTEAFF. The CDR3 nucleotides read TGCGCCAGCAGCTCCCAGGGGGCGCAGGGCACTGAAGCTTTCTTT.

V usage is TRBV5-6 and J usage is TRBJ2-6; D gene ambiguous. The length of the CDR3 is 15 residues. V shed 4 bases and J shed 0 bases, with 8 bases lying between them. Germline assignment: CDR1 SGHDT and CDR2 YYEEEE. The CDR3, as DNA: TGTGCCAGCAGCGTAACGAGCTCTGGGGCCAACGTCCTGACTTTC. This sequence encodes CASSVTSSGANVLTF.

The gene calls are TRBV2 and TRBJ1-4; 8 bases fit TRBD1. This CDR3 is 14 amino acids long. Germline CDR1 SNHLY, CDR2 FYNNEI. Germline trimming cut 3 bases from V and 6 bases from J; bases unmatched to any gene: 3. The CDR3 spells CASSDRTGYEKLFF. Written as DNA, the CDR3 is TGTGCCAGCAGTGATAGGACAGGGTATGAAAAACTGTTTTTT.

The chain's CDR3 is CASSSIARGDSTF. DNA of the CDR3: TGTGCCAGCAGTTCCATCGCTCGGGGAGATAGCACCTTC. The chain carries TRBV12-3 or TRBV12-4 and TRBJ1-2; D is ambiguous. With 4 bases removed from V and 13 bases from J, the gap between germline ends came to 19 bases. This CDR3 is 13 amino acids long.

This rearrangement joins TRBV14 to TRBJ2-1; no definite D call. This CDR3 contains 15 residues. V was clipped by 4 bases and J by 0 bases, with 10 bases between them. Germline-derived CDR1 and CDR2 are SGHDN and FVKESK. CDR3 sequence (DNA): TGTGCCAGCAGCCCTACAGCATACTCCTACAATGAGCAGTTCTTC. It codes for CASSPTAYSYNEQFF.

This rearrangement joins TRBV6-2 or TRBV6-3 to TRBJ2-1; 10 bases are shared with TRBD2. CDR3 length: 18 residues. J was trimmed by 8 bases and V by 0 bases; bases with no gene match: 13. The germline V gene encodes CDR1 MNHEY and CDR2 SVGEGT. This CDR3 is CASSYSMGTAGGRDEQFF. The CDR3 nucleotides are TGTGCCAGCAGTTACTCGATGGGTACAGCGGGGGGGCGGGATGAGCAGTTCTTC.

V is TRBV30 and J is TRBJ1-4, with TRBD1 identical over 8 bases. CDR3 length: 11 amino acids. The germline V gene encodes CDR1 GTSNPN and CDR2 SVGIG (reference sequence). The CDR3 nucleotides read TGTGCTTATGGACAGGGAGAAAAACTGTTTTTT. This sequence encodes CAYGQGEKLFF.

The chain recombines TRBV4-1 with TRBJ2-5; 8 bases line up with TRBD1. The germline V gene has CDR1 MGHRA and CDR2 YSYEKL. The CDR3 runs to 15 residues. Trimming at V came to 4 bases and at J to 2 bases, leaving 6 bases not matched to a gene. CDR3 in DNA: TGCGCCAGCAGCCCTGTCTGGACAGGGCAAGAGACCCAGTACTTC. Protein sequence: CASSPVWTGQETQYF.

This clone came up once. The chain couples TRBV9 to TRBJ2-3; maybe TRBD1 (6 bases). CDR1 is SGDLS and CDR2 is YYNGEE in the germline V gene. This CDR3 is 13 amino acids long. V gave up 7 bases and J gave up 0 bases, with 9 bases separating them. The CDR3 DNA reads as TGTGCCAGCCGACAGGAGAGCACAGATACGCAGTATTTT. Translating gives CASRQESTDTQYF.

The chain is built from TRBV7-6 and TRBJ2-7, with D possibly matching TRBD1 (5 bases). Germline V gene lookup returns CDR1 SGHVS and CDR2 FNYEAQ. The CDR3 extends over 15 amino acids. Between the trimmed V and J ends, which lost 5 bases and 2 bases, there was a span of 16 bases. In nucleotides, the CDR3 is TGTGCCAGCAGCCCGCTTCAGGGTCGGCCCTACGAGCAGTACTTC. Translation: CASSPLQGRPYEQYF. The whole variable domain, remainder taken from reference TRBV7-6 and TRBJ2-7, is GAGVSQSPRYKVTKRGQDVALRCDPISGHVSLYWYRQALGQGPEFLTYFNYEAQQDKSGLPNDRFSAERPEGSISTLTIQRTEQRDSAMYRCASSPLQGRPYEQYFGPGTRLTVT.

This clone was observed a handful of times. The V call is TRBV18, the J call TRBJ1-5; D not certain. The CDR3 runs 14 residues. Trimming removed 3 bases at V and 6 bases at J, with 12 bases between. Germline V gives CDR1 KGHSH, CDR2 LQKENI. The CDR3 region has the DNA TGTGCCAGCTCACCTAAAGACTTTAGTCAGCCCCAGCATTTT. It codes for CASSPKDFSQPQHF. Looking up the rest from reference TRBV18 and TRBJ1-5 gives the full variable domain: NAGVMQNPRHLVRRRGQEARLRCSPMKGHSHVYWYRQLPEEGLKFMVYLQKENIIDESGMPKERFSAEFPKEGPSILRIQQVVRGDSAAYFCASSPKDFSQPQHFGDGTRLSIL.

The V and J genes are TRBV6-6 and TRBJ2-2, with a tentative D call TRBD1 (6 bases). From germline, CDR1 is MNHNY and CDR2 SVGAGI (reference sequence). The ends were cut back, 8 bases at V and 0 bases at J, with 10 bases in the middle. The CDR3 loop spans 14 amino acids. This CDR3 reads CASLGASNTGELFF. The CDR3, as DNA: TGTGCCAGCTTGGGGGCCTCGAACACCGGGGAGCTGTTTTTT.

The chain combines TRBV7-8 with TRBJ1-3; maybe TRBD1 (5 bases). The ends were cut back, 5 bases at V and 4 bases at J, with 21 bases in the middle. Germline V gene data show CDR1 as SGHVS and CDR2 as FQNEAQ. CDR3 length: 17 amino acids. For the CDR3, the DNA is TGTGCCAGCAGCCCCGGCGGGGCCCACTCCACGGGAAACACCATATATTTT. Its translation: CASSPGGAHSTGNTIYF.

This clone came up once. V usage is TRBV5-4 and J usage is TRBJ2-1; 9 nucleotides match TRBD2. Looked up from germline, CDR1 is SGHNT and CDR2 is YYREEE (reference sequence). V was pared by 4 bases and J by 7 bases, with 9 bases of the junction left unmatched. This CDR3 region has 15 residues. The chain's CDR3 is CASSGRGGAWNEQFF. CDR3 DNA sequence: TGTGCCAGCAGCGGGCGGGGGGGCGCTTGGAATGAGCAGTTCTTC.

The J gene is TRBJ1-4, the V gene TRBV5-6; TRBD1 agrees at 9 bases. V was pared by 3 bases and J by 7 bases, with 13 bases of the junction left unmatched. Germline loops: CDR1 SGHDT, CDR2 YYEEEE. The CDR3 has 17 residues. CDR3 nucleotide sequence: TGTGCCAGCAGCTCGTCCCGGGACAGGGTTAACGGTGAAAAACTGTTTTTT. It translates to CASSSSRDRVNGEKLFF.

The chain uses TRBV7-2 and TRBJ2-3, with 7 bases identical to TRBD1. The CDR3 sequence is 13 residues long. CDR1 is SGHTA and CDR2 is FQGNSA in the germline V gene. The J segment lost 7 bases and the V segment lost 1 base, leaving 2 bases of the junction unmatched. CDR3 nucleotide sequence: TGTGCCAGCAGCTTAGAAGGGGGCCATACGCAGTATTTT. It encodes CASSLEGGHTQYF. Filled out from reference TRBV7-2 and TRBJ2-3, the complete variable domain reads GAGVSQSPSNKVTEKGKDVELRCDPISGHTALYWYRQSLGQGLEFLIYFQGNSAPDKSGLPSDRFSAERTGGSVSTLTIQRTQQEDSAVYLCASSLEGGHTQYFGPGTRLTVL.

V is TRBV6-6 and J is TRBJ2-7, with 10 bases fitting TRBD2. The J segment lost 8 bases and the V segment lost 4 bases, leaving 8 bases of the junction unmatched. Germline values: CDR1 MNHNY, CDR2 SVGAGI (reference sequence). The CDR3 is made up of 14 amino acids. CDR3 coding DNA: TGTGCCAGCAGTTCCCTAGCGGGGGTGCTCCAGCAGTACTTC. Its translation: CASSSLAGVLQQYF.

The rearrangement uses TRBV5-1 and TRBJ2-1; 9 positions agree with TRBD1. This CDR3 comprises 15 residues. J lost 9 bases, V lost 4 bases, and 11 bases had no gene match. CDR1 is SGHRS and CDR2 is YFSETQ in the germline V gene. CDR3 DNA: TGCGCCAGCAGCACCCGACAGGGGGGTCGTCCTGAGCAGTTCTTC. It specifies CASSTRQGGRPEQFF.

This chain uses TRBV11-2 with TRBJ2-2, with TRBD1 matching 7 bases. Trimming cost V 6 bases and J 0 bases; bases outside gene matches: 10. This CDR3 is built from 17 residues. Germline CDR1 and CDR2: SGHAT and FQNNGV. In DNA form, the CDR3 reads TGTGCCAGCAGAGTTTTCCTCGGGACAGCGAACACCGGGGAGCTGTTTTTT. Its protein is CASRVFLGTANTGELFF.

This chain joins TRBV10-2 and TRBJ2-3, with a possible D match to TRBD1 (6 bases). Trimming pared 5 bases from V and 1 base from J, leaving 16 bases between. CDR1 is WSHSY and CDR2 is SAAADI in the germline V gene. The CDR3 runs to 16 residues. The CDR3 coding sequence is TGCGCCAGCAGTTACACAGGGAGCGGTGGCACAGATACGCAGTATTTT. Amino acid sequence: CASSYTGSGGTDTQYF.

The CDR3 nucleotides read TGCAGTGGGCGCCGCGGCGTTGAGCAGTTCTTC. Encoded protein: CSGRRGVEQFF. The chain employs TRBV20-1 and TRBJ2-1; D not resolved. Germline V gene data show CDR1 as DFQATT and CDR2 as SNEGSKA (reference sequence). The CDR3 consists of 11 residues. V lost 7 bases and J lost 9, with 13 bases in between.

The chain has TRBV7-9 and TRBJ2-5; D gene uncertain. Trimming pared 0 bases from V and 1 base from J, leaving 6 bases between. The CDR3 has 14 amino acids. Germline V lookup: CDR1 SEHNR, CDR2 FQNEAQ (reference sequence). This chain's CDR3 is CASSLAASQETQYF. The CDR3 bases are TGTGCCAGCAGCTTAGCGGCCAGCCAAGAGACCCAGTACTTC.

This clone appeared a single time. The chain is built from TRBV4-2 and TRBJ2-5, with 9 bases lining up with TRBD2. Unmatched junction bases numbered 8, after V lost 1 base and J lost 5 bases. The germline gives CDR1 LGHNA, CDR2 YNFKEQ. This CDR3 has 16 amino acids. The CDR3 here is CASSQGLSGGRETQYF. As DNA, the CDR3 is TGTGCCAGCAGCCAAGGACTTAGCGGGGGAAGGGAGACCCAGTACTTC.